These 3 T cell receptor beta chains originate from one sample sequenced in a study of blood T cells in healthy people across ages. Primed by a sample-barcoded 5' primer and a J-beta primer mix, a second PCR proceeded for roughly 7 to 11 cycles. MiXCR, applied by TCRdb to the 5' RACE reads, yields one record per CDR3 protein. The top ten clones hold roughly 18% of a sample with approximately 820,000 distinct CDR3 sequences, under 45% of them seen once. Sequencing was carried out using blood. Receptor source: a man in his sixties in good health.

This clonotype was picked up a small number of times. For the CDR3, the DNA is TGTGCCAGCAGCCAAGACCGGGGCATTGATGGCTACACCTTC. Translated: CASSQDRGIDGYTF. V and J are TRBV3-1 and TRBJ1-2, with D possibly matching TRBD1 (5 bases). Germline V gene data show CDR1 as LGHDT and CDR2 as YNNKEL (reference sequence). The CDR3 has 14 amino acids. The germline V and J ends were trimmed by 0 bases and 6 bases, with 11 bases remaining between them.

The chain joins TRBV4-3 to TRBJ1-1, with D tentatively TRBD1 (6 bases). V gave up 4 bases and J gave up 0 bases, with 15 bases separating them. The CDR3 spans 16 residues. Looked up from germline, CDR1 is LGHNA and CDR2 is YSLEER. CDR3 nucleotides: TGCGCCAGCAGCCGCCTACCTACAGGGCTGAACACTGAAGCTTTCTTT. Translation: CASSRLPTGLNTEAFF.

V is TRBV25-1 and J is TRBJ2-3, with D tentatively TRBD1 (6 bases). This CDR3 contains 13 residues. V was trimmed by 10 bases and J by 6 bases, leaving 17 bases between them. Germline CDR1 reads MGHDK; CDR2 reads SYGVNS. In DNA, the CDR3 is TGTGCCACTTCGGACAGCGAGTGGGATACGCAGTATTTT. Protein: CATSDSEWDTQYF.